This T cell receptor beta chain is drawn from a study of T cells in Graves' hyperthyroidism and ophthalmopathy. General study points: Separating ophthalmopathy from stable hyperthyroidism was achieved by a 13 V-J model.

Points on this clonotype: Antigen unknown.

TCR beta CDR3 regions were amplified from RNA transcripts. The HTBI primer set was used in a first-round RT-PCR of the TCR CDR3. TCRdb ran MiXCR on the multiplex PCR reads and lists one entry per CDR3 protein. Of hundreds of thousands of distinct CDR3 sequences listed, around 38% are singletons. Graves' hyperthyroidism is called stable when ophthalmopathy does not progress within 18 months. Researchers barred patients who had uncontrolled infection, other autoimmune disease, pregnancy or lactation. Between the trimmed V and J ends, which lost 0 bases and 4 bases, there was a span of 4 bases. This CDR3 spans 11 amino acids. Germline-derived CDR1 and CDR2 are GTSNPN and SVGIG (reference sequence).

The chain links TRBV30 to TRBJ2-7; D remains ambiguous. Specimen: blood. The clonotype comes from a man aged 18 to 29 with Graves' hyperthyroidism. The CDR3 nucleotides are TGTGCCTGGAGTGTACGGTACGAGCAGTACTTC. Translated, it gives CAWSVRYEQYF.